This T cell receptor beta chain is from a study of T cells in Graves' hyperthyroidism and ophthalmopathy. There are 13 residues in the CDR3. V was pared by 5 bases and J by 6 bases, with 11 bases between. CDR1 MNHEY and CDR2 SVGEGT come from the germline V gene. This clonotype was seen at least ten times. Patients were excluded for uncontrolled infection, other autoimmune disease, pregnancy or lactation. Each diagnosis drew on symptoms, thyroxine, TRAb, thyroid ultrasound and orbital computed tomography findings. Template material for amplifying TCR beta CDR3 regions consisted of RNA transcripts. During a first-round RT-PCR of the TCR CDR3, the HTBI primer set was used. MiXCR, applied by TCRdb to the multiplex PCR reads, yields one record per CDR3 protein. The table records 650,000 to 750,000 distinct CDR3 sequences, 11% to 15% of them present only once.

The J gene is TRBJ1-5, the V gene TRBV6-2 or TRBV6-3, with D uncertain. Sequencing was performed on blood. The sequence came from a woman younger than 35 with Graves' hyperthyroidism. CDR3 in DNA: TGTGCCAGCAGTCCTTTGTCCGTTCAGCCCCAGCATTTT. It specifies CASSPLSVQPQHF.